The rows below give T cell receptor beta chains drawn from one sample of a study of technical replicates of blood from four donors. TCRdb's copy holds only in-frame clones and misses some; the assay was immunoSEQ multiplex PCR. The sample consists of tens of thousands of clones, about 91% of them appearing once. Sequences were obtained from T cells isolated from PBMCs. These TCRs come from a human donor in good health. Some clones in this sample may be carry-over from other donors' samples. Each CDR3 is given with its conserved first and last residue.

TRBV11-3	CASSLEGQGYEQYF
TRBV19	CASSIPPQGVNEQFF
TRBV7-9	CASSQERDGVAQYF
TRBV10-2	CASMAAGTSYEQYF
TRBV10-3	CAISESGSTDTQYF
TRBV28	CASSGGDGPYSGYTF
TRBV11-2	CASSSTLAGDVADTQYF
TRBV4-1	CASSQHRGRSTDTQYF
TRBV27	CASSHRALDEQYF
TRBV27	CASSLSTSGEVDLFF